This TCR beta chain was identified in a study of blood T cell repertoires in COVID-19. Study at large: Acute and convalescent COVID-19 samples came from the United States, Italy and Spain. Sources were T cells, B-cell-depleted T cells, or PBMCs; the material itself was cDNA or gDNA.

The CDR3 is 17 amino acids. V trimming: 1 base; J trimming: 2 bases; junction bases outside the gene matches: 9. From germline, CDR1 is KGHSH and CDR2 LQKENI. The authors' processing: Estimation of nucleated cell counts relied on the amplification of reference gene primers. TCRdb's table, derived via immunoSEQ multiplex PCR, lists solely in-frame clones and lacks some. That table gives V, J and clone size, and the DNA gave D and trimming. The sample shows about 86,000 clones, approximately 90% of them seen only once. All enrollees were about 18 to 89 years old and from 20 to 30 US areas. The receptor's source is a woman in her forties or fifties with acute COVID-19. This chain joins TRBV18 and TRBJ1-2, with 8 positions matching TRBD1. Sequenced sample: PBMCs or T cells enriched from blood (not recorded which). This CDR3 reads CASSPQSGTGWNYGYTF. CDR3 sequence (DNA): TGTGCCAGCTCACCACAGTCCGGGACAGGATGGAACTATGGCTACACCTTC.